The clone carrying this TCR beta chain was detected many times. Together with thyroid ultrasound, orbital computed tomography, serum thyroxine and TRAb, clinical symptoms were used for diagnoses. The data are from a study of T cells in Graves' hyperthyroidism and ophthalmopathy. Researchers amplified the TCR beta CDR3 regions from RNA transcripts. When the TCR CDR3 underwent first-round RT-PCR, the HTBI primer set was used. TCRdb re-called the multiplex PCR reads with MiXCR, one entry per CDR3 protein. The sample shows hundreds of thousands of distinct CDR3 sequences, roughly 40% of them seen only once. Germline-derived CDR1 and CDR2 are SEHNR and FQNEAQ (reference sequence). This CDR3 is 13 amino acids long. V was shortened by 5 bases and J by 8 bases, with 15 bases between the two germline ends.

The chain combines TRBV7-9 with TRBJ1-1; tentative D call: TRBD1 (5 bases). Sample: blood. This clonotype originated in a man between 18 and 35 years old with Graves' hyperthyroidism. The CDR3 nucleotides are TGTGCCAGCAGCCAATCTGGGGGACTCGAAGCTTTCTTT. It codes for CASSQSGGLEAFF. The full variable domain, rest sourced from reference TRBV7-9 and TRBJ1-1, is DTGVSQNPRHKITKRGQNVTFRCDPISEHNRLYWYRQTLGQGPEFLTYFQNEAQLEKSRLLSDRFSAERPKGSFSTLEIQRTEQGDSAMYLCASSQSGGLEAFFGQGTRLTVV.